What follows describes a single T cell receptor (beta chain). What this receptor recognizes is not known. Nothing much larger sits one base from this clone, and base qualities are not available. This entry belongs to a study of Ad26.COV2.S vaccination and SARS-CoV-2 variants (dated by TCRdb to about 2021). Study-level background: Sequencing of the TCRbeta repertoire served to evaluate the specificity and breadth of SARS-CoV-2-reactive T cell receptors following Ad26.COV2.S vaccination. A total of 32 samples were included in the TCR-sequenced set, comprising some 20 Ad26.COV2.S vaccine recipients, 5 placebo recipients and 8 SARS-CoV-2 convalescent individuals.

The immunoSEQ Assay was the method used to sequence TCRbeta CDR3 regions. After extraction, genomic DNA underwent amplification by bias-controlled multiplex PCR, followed by high-throughput sequencing. The original pipeline was this. Collapsing and filtering of sequences were performed to quantify the absolute abundance of each unique TCRbeta CDR3 region. T cell fraction was estimated by normalizing TCRbeta template counts to usable DNA, which was measured by amplifying reference genes present in all nucleated cells. Repertoire TCRs were annotated as SARS-CoV-2-specific when V gene, CDR3 amino acid sequence and J gene were exactly matched to a known reactive TCR set. The reference SARS-CoV-2 TCR set came from MIRA and was filtered for enrichment in COVID-19-positive ImmuneCODE repertoires, removing public or cross-reactive TCRs. Using the MIRA antigens, annotated TCRs were further analysed by specific ORF or by position within an ORF. Breadth was defined as annotated unique rearrangements over total unique productive rearrangements; depth was the summed frequency of those rearrangements. Two-sided Wilcoxon rank-sum tests were used to compare TCR breadth between groups. TCRdb obtained this table from immuneACCESS and retained in-frame rearrangements with V and J assigned. These tables miss some clones; where compared with another copy, unresolved V genes account for less than half of the shortfall, and the remainder is unexplained. Clone size and the V and J calls come from that table; the DNA yielded D and trimming. The sample data list 85,000 to 120,000 clones, and around 80% of these were observed just once. The ten biggest clones cover 17% of the sample.

Points the paper makes about the study in general: According to the authors, total T cell responses may have been underestimated by the TCR breadth and depth analyses. Higher spike-specific TCR breadth was observed in Ad26.COV2.S recipients than in placebo recipients (P = 0.0014). After vaccination, substantial breadth of spike-specific CD8+ and CD4+ T cell responses was reported. Comparable non-spike TCR breadth was observed between vaccine and placebo recipients, consistent with only spike being contained in the vaccine.

The time point label corresponds to: individuals recovered from natural SARS-CoV-2 infection. For CDR1 and CDR2, the germline V gene lists SGHVS and FNYEAQ. The CDR3 measures 14 amino acids from cysteine to phenylalanine. The CDR3 DNA has 42 bases and is translated from base 1. The germline ends are 9 bases apart after V is trimmed by 4 bases and J by 0 bases. Recombination joined TRBV7-6 with TRBJ1-2, and perhaps TRBD1 as D gene, on 5 matching bases. This clonotype originated in a human donor who had recovered from COVID-19. The sequences come from peripheral blood, collected after recovery from COVID-19. CDR3 region: CASSSGQPNYGYTF. The sequenced DNA is TGTGCCAGCAGCTCCGGACAACCTAACTATGGCTACACCTTC.